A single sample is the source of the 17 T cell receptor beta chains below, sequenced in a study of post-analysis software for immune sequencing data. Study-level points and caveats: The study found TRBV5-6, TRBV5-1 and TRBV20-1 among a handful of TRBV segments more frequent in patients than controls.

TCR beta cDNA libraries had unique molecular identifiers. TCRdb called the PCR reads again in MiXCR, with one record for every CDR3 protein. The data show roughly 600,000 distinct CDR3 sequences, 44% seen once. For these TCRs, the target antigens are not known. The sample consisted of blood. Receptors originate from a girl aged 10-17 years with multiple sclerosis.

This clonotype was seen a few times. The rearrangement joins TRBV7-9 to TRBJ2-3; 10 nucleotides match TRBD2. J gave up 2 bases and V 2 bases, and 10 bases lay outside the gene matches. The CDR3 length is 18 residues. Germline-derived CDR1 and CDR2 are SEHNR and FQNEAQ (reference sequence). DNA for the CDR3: TGTGCCAGCAGCTTAAACTTAGCGGGGGGAATTGTCACAGATACGCAGTATTTT. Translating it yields CASSLNLAGGIVTDTQYF.

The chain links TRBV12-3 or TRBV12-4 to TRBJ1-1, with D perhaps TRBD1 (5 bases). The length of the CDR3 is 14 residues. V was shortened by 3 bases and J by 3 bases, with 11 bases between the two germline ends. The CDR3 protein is CASSLAPRDTEAFF. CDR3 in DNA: TGTGCCAGCAGTTTGGCACCCAGGGACACTGAAGCTTTCTTT.

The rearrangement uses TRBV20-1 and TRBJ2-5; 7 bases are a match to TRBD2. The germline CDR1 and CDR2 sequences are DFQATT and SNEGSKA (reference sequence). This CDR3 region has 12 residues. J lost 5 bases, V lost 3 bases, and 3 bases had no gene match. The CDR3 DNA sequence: TGCAGTGCTAGCCAGGGAGGGGAGACCCAGTACTTC. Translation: CSASQGGETQYF.

The CDR3 DNA sequence: TGTGCCAGCAGTGACCAGGGGAGGTACGAGCAGTACTTC. Translation: CASSDQGRYEQYF. The V gene is TRBV2, the J gene TRBJ2-7; TRBD1 or TRBD2 may be the D gene (6 bases each). Germline V lookup: CDR1 SNHLY, CDR2 FYNNEI. Trimming removed 3 bases from V and 4 bases from J, with 10 bases in between. The CDR3 sequence is 13 residues long.

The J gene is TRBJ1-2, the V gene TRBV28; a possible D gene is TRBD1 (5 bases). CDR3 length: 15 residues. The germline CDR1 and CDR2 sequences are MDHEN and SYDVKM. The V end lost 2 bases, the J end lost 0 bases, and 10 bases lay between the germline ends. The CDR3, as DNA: TGTGCCAGCAGTTTACAGGGAAGCCCTAACTATGGCTACACCTTC. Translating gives CASSLQGSPNYGYTF.

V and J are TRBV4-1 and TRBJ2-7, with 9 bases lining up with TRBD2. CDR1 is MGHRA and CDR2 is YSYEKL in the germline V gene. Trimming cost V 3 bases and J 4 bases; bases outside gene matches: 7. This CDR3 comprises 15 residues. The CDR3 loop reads CASSQSPSGDYEQYF. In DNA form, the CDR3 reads TGCGCCAGCAGCCAGAGCCCTAGCGGGGATTACGAGCAGTACTTC.

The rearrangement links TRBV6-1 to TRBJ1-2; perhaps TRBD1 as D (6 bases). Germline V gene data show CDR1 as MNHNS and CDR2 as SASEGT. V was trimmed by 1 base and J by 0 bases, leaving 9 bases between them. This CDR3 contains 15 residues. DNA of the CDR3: TGTGCCAGCAGTGAAGGATACAGGGCTAACTATGGCTACACCTTC. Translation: CASSEGYRANYGYTF.

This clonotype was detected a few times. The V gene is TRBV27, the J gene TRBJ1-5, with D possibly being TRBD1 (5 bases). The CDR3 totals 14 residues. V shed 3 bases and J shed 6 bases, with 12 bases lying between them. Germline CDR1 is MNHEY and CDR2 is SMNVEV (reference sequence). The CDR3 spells CASSLMGLGQPQHF. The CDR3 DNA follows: TGTGCCAGCAGTTTGATGGGACTCGGTCAGCCCCAGCATTTT.

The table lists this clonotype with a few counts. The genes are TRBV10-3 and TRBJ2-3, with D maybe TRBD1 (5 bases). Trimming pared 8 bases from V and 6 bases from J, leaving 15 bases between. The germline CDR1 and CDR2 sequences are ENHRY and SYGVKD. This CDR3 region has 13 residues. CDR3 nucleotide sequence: TGTGCCATCGGGGCGCCCGAGTCGGATACGCAGTATTTT. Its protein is CAIGAPESDTQYF.

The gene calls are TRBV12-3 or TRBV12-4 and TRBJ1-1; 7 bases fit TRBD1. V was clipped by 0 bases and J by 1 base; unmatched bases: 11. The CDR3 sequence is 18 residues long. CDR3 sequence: CASSLALGQVGGNTEAFF. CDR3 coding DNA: TGTGCCAGCAGTTTAGCGCTAGGACAGGTTGGGGGGAACACTGAAGCTTTCTTT.

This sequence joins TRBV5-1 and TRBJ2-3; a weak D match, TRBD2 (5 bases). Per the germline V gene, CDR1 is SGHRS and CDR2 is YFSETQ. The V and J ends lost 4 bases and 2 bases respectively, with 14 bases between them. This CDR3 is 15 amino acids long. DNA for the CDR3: TGCGCCAGCAGCCCGGGCGGGTTTAACACAGATACGCAGTATTTT. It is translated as CASSPGGFNTDTQYF.

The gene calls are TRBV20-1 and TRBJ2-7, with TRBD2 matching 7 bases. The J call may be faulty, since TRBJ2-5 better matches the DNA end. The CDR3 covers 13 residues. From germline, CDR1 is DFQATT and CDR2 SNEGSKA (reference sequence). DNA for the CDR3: TGCAGTGCGATGAAGGCGGGAGAAGAGACCCAGTACTTC. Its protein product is CSAMKAGEETQYF.

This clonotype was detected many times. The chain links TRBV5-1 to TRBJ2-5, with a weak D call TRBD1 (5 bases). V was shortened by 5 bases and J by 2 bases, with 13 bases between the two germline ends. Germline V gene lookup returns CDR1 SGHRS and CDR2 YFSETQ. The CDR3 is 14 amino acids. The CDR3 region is CASRAGQSQETQYF. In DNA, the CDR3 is TGCGCCAGCAGGGCAGGACAATCTCAAGAGACCCAGTACTTC.

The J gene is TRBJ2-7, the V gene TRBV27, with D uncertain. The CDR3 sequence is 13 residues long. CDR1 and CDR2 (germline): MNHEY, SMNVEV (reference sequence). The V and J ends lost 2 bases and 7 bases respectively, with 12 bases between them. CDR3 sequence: CASSLGVVGEQYF. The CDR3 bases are TGTGCCAGCAGTTTAGGAGTGGTGGGAGAGCAGTACTTC.

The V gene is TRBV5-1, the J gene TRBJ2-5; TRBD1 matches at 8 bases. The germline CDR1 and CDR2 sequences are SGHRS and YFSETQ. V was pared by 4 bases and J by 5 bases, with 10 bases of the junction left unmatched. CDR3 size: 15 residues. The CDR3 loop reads CASSQGQGDLETQYF. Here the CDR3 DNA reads TGCGCCAGCAGCCAAGGACAGGGTGACTTGGAGACCCAGTACTTC.

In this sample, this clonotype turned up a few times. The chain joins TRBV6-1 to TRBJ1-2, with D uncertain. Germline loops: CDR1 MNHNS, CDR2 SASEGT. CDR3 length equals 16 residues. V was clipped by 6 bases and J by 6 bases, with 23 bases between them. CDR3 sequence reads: CASSRLVTDPRDGYTF. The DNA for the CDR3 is TGTGCCAGCAGCCGACTTGTGACGGACCCAAGGGATGGCTACACCTTC.

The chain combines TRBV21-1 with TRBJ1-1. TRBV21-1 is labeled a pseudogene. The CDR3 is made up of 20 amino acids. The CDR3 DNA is TGTGCCAGCAGCAGCGTAAACTGCGGGACTGCGAGGGTACTGAACACTGAAGCTTTCTTT. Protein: CASSSVNCGTARVLNTEAFF.